These 14 T cell receptor beta chains were all obtained from the same sample, sequenced in a study of blood T cells in healthy people across ages. A second PCR, run for about 6 to 12 cycles, used a sample-barcoded 5' primer plus a J-beta primer mix. TCRdb ran MiXCR on the 5' RACE reads and lists one entry per CDR3 protein. Among a few hundred thousand distinct CDR3 sequences listed, about half were seen once. Source material: blood. These receptor sequences come from a man aged 55 to 70 in good health.

This sequence joins TRBV27 and TRBJ2-3; D possibly matches TRBD1 or TRBD2 (5 bases each). The CDR3 extends over 15 amino acids. V gave up 2 bases and J gave up 1 base, with 10 bases separating them. From germline, CDR1 is MNHEY and CDR2 SMNVEV (reference sequence). The CDR3 loop reads CASSLLGERTDTQYF. In DNA form, the CDR3 reads TGTGCCAGCAGTTTACTGGGGGAGCGCACAGATACGCAGTATTTT.

The rearrangement uses TRBV20-1 and TRBJ2-1, with 8 bases aligning to TRBD2. Germline V gene data show CDR1 as DFQATT and CDR2 as SNEGSKA (reference sequence). This CDR3 is 15 amino acids long. The V gene end was trimmed by 1 base and the J gene end by 6 bases; junction bases not matched to a gene: 8. This chain's CDR3 is CSARVPAGVLNEQFF. The CDR3 nucleotides are TGCAGTGCTAGAGTTCCAGCGGGGGTCCTCAATGAGCAGTTCTTC.

V is TRBV20-1 and J is TRBJ2-5; the D is unclear. Germline CDR1 is DFQATT and CDR2 is SNEGSKA (reference sequence). This CDR3 region has 12 residues. Trimming removed 3 bases at V and 3 bases at J, with 8 bases between. The CDR3 coding sequence is TGCAGTGCTAGCCGCTTAAAAGAGACCCAGTACTTC. It specifies CSASRLKETQYF.

The table lists this clonotype with a count of one. The junction does not match germline at one end; this may be a read error. The rearrangement uses TRBV5-6 and TRBJ2-7, with no clear D. This CDR3 is built from 11 residues. From germline, CDR1 is SGHDT and CDR2 YYEEEE. The CDR3 DNA sequence: TGTGCCAGCAGCGCCTCCAACGAGCAGTACTTC. The encoded protein is CASSASNEQYF.

This rearrangement joins TRBV20-1 to TRBJ2-7, with 11 bases fitting TRBD2. The CDR3 has 16 amino acids. Germline V lookup: CDR1 DFQATT, CDR2 SNEGSKA (reference sequence). V lost 1 base and J lost 7; bases outside the gene matches: 12. CDR3 region: CSARVVGASGGWEQYF. Here the CDR3 DNA reads TGCAGTGCTAGAGTCGTGGGGGCTAGCGGGGGGTGGGAGCAGTACTTC.

The chain joins TRBV20-1 to TRBJ1-1; D gene ambiguous. V gave up 4 bases and J gave up 3 bases, with 12 bases separating them. The CDR3 totals 13 residues. Germline CDR1 is DFQATT and CDR2 is SNEGSKA (reference sequence). In DNA, the CDR3 is TGCAGTGCTATTGGAGTTAGGGACACTGAAGCTTTCTTT. It encodes CSAIGVRDTEAFF.

This clonotype was seen only once. This chain links TRBV20-1 with TRBJ1-2, with D tentatively TRBD1 (5 bases). The CDR3 is made up of 12 amino acids. Germline CDR1 reads DFQATT; CDR2 reads SNEGSKA (reference sequence). The CDR3 bases are TGCAGGGCCGCCGACAGTCTCTATGGCTACACCTTC. As protein: CRAADSLYGYTF.

The chain is built from TRBV1 and TRBJ2-1; the D call of TRBD1 is as the table states it, not checked on the DNA. TRBV1 is a pseudogene segment. This CDR3 is built from 17 residues. This CDR3 is CTSSQPLPGPFYNEQFF. The CDR3 DNA reads as TGCACCAGCAGCCAACCCCTCCCGGGACCGTTCTACAATGAGCAGTTCTTC.

The gene calls are TRBV5-1 and TRBJ2-5; 7 bases agree with TRBD2. The CDR3 covers 16 residues. Germline V lookup: CDR1 SGHRS, CDR2 YFSETQ. J lost 3 bases, V lost 0 bases, and 8 bases had no gene match. The CDR3 nucleotides are TGCGCCAGCAGCTTGGCGGTCGCTGCGGGGGAAGAGACCCAGTACTTC. Amino acid sequence: CASSLAVAAGEETQYF.

This sequence joins TRBV7-2 and TRBJ2-5, with D uncertain. Trimming left V 5 bases short and J 5 bases short, with 15 bases between. The CDR3 length is 14 residues. The germline CDR1 and CDR2 sequences are SGHTA and FQGNSA. The CDR3 reads CASSPRWSRETQYF. CDR3 bases: TGTGCCAGCAGCCCTAGGTGGAGTAGGGAGACCCAGTACTTC.

This clonotype has just a few counts. The genes are TRBV15 and TRBJ2-3; D is perhaps TRBD1 (6 bases). V was pared by 8 bases and J by 1 base, with 19 bases between. CDR3 length: 16 residues. Germline CDR1 reads LNHNV; CDR2 reads YYDKDF (reference sequence). The CDR3 DNA reads as TGTGCCACCGCCAGCCAAAACAGGGTCGGCACAGATACGCAGTATTTT. As protein: CATASQNRVGTDTQYF.

The table lists this clonotype with a few counts. The rearrangement uses TRBV7-6 and TRBJ2-6, with 7 bases lining up with TRBD1. The germline V gene has CDR1 SGHVS and CDR2 FNYEAQ. V dropped 1 base and J dropped 0; count of bases not matched to a gene: 3. There are 17 residues in the CDR3. For the CDR3, the DNA is TGTGCCAGCAGCTTAGTCGCAGGGGGCTCTGGGGCCAACGTCCTGACTTTC. Translation: CASSLVAGGSGANVLTF.

This clonotype turned up a few times. The V gene is TRBV2, the J gene TRBJ2-1, with unresolved D. This CDR3 region has 13 residues. V gave up 0 bases and J gave up 2 bases, with 2 bases separating them. In germline, CDR1 is SNHLY, CDR2 FYNNEI. Here the CDR3 reads CASSEAAYNEQFF. The CDR3 bases are TGTGCCAGCAGTGAAGCGGCCTACAATGAGCAGTTCTTC.

The chain has TRBV4-2 and TRBJ2-7; TRBD1 matches at 8 bases. The CDR3 loop spans 16 amino acids. From germline, CDR1 is LGHNA and CDR2 YNFKEQ. The V segment lost 3 bases and the J segment 0 bases; nucleotides outside the gene matches: 7. DNA of the CDR3: TGTGCCAGCAGCCATATCGGGACAGGTAACTCCTACGAGCAGTACTTC. Translating gives CASSHIGTGNSYEQYF.